This is a list of T cell receptor beta chains from one sample in a study of blood T cells in healthy people across ages. Each CDR3 protein is one row after TCRdb ran MiXCR on the 5' RACE reads. Seen here are 720,000 or so distinct CDR3 sequences, 40% to 50% observed once, and the top ten hold approximately 29%. What was sequenced was blood. The receptors shown here come from an older man in good health. Each CDR3 is given with its conserved first and last residue. The size entry is marked missing in some rows and otherwise reads once, few, many or a size class.

TRBV5-1	TRBJ2-3	NA	CASGTTTTSTDTQYF
TRBV30	TRBJ2-5	NA	CAWVGGGGETQYF
TRBV5-1	TRBJ2-3	NA	CASSPHRTGDSTDTQYF
TRBV20-1	TRBJ2-1	few	CSARDLVSSYNEQFF
TRBV20-1	TRBJ2-4	NA	CSAARWASAAKNIQYF
TRBV21-1	NA	once	CASSKGALAGVEQYF
TRBV2	TRBJ1-4	NA	CASSGRFEGEKLFF
TRBV10-3	TRBJ1-1	NA	CAIRQMNTEAFF
TRBV7-2	TRBJ2-1	NA	CASSSGRVGNEQFF
TRBV12-3/TRBV12-4	TRBJ2-1	many	CASSLIGLVSYNEQFF
TRBV7-9	TRBJ1-1	few	CASSALGDNTEAFF
TRBV29-1	TRBJ2-1	NA	CSVERSGVIAGGRSEQFF
TRBV29-1	TRBJ1-2	few	CSVARLGDGGYTF
TRBV4-3	TRBJ2-3	many	CASSQEGKTRDTQYF
TRBV3-1	TRBJ2-3	NA	CASSPTGLAGGTSTDTQYF
TRBV7-2	TRBJ2-7	NA	CASSSVAGVVYEQYF
TRBV18	TRBJ2-1	many	CASSPGQIYNEQFF
TRBV20-1	TRBJ2-7	NA	CSARDDVLAGTLATYEQYF
TRBV7-9	TRBJ2-7	NA	CASSDLGQGKPYEQYF
TRBV6-5	TRBJ1-5	NA	CASSQNQGGNQPQHF
TRBV28	TRBJ2-5	NA	CASRGRLQGKGGETQYF
TRBV2	TRBJ2-5	NA	CASSEWGTGGKETQYF
TRBV9	TRBJ2-1	few	CASSVQSSVGNEQFF
TRBV12-3/TRBV12-4	TRBJ2-3	once	CASSGRRLSTDTQYF
TRBV6-2/TRBV6-3	TRBJ2-1	few	CASSPWTRVEQFF
TRBV11-2	TRBJ2-7	NA	CASSPGDRTWEQYF
TRBV12-3/TRBV12-4	TRBJ2-7	few	CASSQHSSYEQYF
TRBV10-2	TRBJ2-1	NA	CASRKASGTLNEQFF
TRBV5-1	TRBJ2-5	many	CASSFRQGRTETQYF
TRBV20-1	TRBJ2-7	few	CSARGPGTANPYEQYF
TRBV10-2	TRBJ2-3	many	CASSELAGGDTQYF
TRBV20-1	TRBJ1-2	NA	CSAGTAYGYTF
TRBV20-1	TRBJ2-3	NA	CSAPGKGGQGTDTQYF
TRBV7-3	TRBJ2-7	NA	CASSLNRDRPPYEQYF
TRBV10-2	TRBJ1-6	few	CASTSGTRAGSPLHF
TRBV12-3/TRBV12-4	TRBJ2-5	NA	CASSQPRRGRMETQYF
TRBV29-1	TRBJ2-7	many	CSVAQQAGAYEQYF
TRBV18	TRBJ1-2	NA	CASSPTQGSGYTF
TRBV2	TRBJ1-1	NA	CASGRGTMNTEAFF
TRBV20-1	TRBJ2-7	few	CSARDEFGQGMDNEQYF
TRBV7-2	TRBJ2-2	once	CASSPNRGNTGELFF